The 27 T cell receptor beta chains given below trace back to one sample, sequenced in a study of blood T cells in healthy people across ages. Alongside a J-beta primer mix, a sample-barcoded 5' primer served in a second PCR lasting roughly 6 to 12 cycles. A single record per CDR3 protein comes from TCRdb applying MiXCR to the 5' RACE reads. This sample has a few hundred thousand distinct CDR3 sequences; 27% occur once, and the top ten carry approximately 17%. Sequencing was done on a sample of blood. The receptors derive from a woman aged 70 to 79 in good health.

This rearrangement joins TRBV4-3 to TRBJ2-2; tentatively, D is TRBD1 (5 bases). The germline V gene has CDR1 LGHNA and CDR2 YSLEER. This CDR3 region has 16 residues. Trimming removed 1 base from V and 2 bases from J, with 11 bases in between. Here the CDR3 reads CASSQGGARNTGELFF. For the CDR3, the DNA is TGCGCCAGCAGCCAAGGTGGGGCGCGAAACACCGGGGAGCTGTTTTTT.

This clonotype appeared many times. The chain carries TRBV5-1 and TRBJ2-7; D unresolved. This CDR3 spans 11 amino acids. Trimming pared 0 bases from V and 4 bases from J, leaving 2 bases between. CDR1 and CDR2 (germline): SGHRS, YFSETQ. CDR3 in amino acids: CASSLEYEQYF. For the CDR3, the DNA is TGCGCCAGCAGCTTGGAATACGAGCAGTACTTC.

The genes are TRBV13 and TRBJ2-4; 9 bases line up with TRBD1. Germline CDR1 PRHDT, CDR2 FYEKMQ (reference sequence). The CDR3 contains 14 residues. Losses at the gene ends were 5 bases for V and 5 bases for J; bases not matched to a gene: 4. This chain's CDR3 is CASSLWTGENIQYF. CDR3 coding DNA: TGTGCCAGCAGCCTATGGACAGGGGAAAACATTCAGTACTTC. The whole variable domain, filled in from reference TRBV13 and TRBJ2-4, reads AAGVIQSPRHLIKEKRETATLKCYPIPRHDTVYWYQQGPGQDPQFLISFYEKMQSDKGSIPDRFSAQQFSDYHSELNMSSLELGDSALYFCASSLWTGENIQYFGAGTRLSVL.

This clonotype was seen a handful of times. CDR3 sequence reads: CASSPISLSGSFRGSDIGYTF. CDR3 bases: TGTGCCAGCTCACCGATTTCCTTGTCGGGGTCCTTCCGGGGAAGTGATATCGGCTACACCTTC. V is TRBV18 and J is TRBJ1-2; D call uncertain. In germline, CDR1 is KGHSH, CDR2 LQKENI. The CDR3 spans 21 residues. V was pared by 3 bases and J by 8 bases, with 37 bases between.

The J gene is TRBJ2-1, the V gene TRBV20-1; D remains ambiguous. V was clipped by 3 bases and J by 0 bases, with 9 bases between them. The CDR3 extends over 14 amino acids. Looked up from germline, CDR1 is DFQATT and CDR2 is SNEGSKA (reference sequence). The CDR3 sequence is CSASLPFSYNEQFF. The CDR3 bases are TGCAGTGCTAGCCTTCCTTTCTCCTACAATGAGCAGTTCTTC.

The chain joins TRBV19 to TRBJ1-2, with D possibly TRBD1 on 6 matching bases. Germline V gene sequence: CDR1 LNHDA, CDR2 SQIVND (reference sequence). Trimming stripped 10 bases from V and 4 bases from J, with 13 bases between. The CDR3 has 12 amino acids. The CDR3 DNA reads TGTGCCATTCGACAGGAACCCTATGGCTACACCTTC. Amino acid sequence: CAIRQEPYGYTF.

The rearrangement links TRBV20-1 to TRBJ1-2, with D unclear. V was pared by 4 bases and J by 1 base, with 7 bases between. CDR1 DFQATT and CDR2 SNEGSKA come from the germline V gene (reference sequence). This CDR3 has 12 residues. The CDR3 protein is CSAKTHNYGYTF. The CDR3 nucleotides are TGCAGTGCTAAGACTCATAACTATGGCTACACCTTC.

Written as DNA, the CDR3 is TGTGCCAGCTCACCACAAAAAGACAGGGGCTACGAGCAGTACTTC. Amino acids: CASSPQKDRGYEQYF. The genes are TRBV18 and TRBJ2-7; the match to TRBD1 covers 8 bases. Germline V gene sequence: CDR1 KGHSH, CDR2 LQKENI. V lost 1 base to trimming and J lost 3 bases; unmatched junction nucleotides: 5. The length of the CDR3 is 15 residues.

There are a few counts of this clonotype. The CDR3 loop is CASSGGEYTGKNTEAFF. CDR3 nucleotides: TGTGCCAGCAGCGGTGGGGAATATACAGGGAAGAACACTGAAGCTTTCTTT. The chain is built from TRBV5-6 and TRBJ1-1, with D possibly TRBD1 on 6 matching bases. With 4 bases removed from V and 1 base from J, the gap between germline ends came to 20 bases. CDR1 is SGHDT and CDR2 is YYEEEE in the germline V gene. There are 17 residues in the CDR3.

The CDR3 protein is CASSQSEAKTQYF. DNA for the CDR3: TGCGCCAGCAGCCAAAGCGAGGCGAAGACCCAGTACTTC. The V call is TRBV4-3, the J call TRBJ2-5; D gene unclear. This CDR3 is built from 13 residues. CDR1 and CDR2 (germline): LGHNA, YSLEER. The germline V and J ends were trimmed by 2 bases and 6 bases, with 10 bases remaining between them.

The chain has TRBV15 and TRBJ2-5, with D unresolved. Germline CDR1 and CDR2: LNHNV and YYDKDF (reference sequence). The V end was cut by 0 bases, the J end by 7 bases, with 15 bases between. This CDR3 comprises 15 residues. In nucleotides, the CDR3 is TGTGCCACCAGCAGAGATGCCGGCCCGATGGGGACCCAGTACTTC. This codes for CATSRDAGPMGTQYF.

CDR3 DNA: TGCAGTGCTAGTTTCCAGGGGTGGGAGACCCAGTACTTC. It is translated as CSASFQGWETQYF. The J gene is TRBJ2-5, the V gene TRBV20-1, with D possibly TRBD1 on 6 matching bases. The V and J ends lost 3 bases and 5 bases respectively, with 13 bases between them. Germline V gives CDR1 DFQATT, CDR2 SNEGSKA (reference sequence). CDR3 length equals 13 residues.

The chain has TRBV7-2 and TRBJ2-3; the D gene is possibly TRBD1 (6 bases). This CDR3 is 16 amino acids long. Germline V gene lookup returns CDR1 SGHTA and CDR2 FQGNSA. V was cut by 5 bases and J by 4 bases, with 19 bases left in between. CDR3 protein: CASSATYRVNADTQYF. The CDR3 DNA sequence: TGTGCCAGCAGCGCGACATACAGGGTTAACGCAGATACGCAGTATTTT.

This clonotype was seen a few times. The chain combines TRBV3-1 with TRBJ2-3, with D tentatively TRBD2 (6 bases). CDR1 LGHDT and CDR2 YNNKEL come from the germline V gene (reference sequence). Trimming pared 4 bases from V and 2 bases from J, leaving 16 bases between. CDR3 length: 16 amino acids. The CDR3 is CASSPPLGGVTDTQYF. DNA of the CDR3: TGTGCCAGCAGCCCCCCCCTCGGGGGAGTCACAGATACGCAGTATTTT.

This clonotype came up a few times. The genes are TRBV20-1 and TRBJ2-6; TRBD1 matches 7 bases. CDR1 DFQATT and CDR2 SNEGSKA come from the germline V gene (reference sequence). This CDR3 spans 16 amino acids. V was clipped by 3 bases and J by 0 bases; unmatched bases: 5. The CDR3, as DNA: TGCAGTGCTAGGATGGGACAGATCTCTGGGGCCAACGTCCTGACTTTC. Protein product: CSARMGQISGANVLTF.

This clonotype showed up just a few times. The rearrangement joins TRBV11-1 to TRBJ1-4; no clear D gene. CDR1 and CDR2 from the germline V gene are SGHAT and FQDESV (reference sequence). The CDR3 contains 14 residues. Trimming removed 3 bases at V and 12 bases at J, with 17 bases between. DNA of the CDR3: TGTGCCAGCAGCTTTTTTGCCAGTGAGGCGGAACTGTTTTTT. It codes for CASSFFASEAELFF.

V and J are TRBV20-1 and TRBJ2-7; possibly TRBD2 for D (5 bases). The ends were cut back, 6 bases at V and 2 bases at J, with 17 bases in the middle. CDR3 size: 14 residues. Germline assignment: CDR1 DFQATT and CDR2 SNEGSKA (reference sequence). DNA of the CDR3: TGCAGTGCCGTTAGAGGGCCGCCGGCCTACGAGCAGTACTTC. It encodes CSAVRGPPAYEQYF.

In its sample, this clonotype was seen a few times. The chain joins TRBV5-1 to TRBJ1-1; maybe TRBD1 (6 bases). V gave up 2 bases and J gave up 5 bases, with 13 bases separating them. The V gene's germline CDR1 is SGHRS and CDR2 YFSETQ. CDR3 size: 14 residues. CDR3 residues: CASSFGQRGTEAFF. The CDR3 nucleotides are TGCGCCAGCAGCTTCGGACAGAGGGGAACTGAAGCTTTCTTT.

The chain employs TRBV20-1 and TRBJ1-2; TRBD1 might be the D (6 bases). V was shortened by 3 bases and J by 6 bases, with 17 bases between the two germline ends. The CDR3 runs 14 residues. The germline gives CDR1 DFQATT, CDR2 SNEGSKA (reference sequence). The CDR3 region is CSARARLGGDGYTF. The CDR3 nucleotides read TGCAGTGCTAGGGCCCGGTTGGGGGGCGATGGCTACACCTTC.

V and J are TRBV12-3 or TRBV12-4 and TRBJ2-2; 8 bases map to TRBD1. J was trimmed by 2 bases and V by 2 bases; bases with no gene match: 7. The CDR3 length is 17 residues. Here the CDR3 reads CASSLLRTGLNTGELFF. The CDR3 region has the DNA TGTGCCAGCAGTTTACTTAGGACAGGGCTAAACACCGGGGAGCTGTTTTTT.

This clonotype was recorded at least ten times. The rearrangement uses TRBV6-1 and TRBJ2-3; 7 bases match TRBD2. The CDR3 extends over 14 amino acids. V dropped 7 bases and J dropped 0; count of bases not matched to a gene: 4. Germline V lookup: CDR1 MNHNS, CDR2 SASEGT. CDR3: CASNERGSTDTQYF. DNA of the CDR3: TGTGCCAGCAACGAGCGGGGAAGCACAGATACGCAGTATTTT.

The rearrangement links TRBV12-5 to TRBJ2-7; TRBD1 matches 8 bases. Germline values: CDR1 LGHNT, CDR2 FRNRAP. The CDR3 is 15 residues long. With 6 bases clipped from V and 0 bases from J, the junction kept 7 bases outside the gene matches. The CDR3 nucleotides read TGTGCTAGTGGACGGGACAGGACGAGCTCCTACGAGCAGTACTTC. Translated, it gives CASGRDRTSSYEQYF.

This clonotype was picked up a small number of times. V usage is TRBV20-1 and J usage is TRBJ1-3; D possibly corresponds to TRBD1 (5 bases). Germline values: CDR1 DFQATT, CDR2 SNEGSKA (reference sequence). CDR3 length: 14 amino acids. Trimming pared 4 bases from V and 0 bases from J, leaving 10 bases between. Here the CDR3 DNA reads TGCAGTGCTACAGGACAATTCTCTGGAAACACCATATATTTT. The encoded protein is CSATGQFSGNTIYF.

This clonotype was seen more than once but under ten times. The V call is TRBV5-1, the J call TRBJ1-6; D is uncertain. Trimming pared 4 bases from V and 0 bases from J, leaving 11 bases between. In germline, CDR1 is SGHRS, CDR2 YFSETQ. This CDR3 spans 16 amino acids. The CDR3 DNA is TGCGCCAGCAGCATGGAAGGGAGCTCCTATAATTCACCCCTCCACTTT. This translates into CASSMEGSSYNSPLHF.

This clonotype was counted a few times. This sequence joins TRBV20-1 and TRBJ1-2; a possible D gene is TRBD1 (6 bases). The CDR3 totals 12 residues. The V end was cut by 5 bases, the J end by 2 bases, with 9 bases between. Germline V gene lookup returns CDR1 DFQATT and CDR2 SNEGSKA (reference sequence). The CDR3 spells CSAYQGNYGYTF. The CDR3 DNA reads TGCAGTGCTTATCAGGGGAACTATGGCTACACCTTC.

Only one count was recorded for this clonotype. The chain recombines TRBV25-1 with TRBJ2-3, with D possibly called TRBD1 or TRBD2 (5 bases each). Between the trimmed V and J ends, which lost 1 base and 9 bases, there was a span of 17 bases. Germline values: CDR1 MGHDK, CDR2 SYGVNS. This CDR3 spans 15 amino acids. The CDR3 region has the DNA TGTGCCAGCAGTGAATTAGGGACGGACAAGTCCACGCAGTATTTT. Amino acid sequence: CASSELGTDKSTQYF. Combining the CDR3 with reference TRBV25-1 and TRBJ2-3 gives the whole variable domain EADIYQTPRYLVIGTGKKITLECSQTMGHDKMYWYQQDPGMELHLIHYSYGVNSTEKGDLSSESTVSRIRTEHFPLTLESARPSHTSQYLCASSELGTDKSTQYFGPGTRLTVL.

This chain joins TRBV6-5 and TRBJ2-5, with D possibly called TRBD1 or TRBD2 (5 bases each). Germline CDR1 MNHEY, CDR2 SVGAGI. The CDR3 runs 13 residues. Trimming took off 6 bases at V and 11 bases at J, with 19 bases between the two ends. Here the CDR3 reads CASSPGTGTKQYF. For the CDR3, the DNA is TGTGCCAGCAGCCCCGGGACGGGTACGAAGCAGTACTTC.